This T cell receptor beta chain was recovered during a study of beta chain features in type 1 diabetes. V was trimmed by 5 bases and J by 3 bases, leaving 13 bases between them. Germline V gene data show CDR1 as MNHEY and CDR2 as SMNVEV (reference sequence). This CDR3 comprises 15 residues. Isolated RNA was reverse transcribed in full, so expressed TCRB transcripts were sequenced. Clones were read by immunoSEQ multiplex PCR, and TCRdb kept only the in-frame ones, dropping some. The table lists about 620,000 clones, about 14% of them singletons. The rearrangement uses TRBV27 and TRBJ2-2, with D unclear. The source is a man aged 18 to 29 in good health. Sequenced input: naive CD4+ T cells from blood. The CDR3 loop reads CASSQRLTYTGELFF. The CDR3, as DNA: TGTGCCAGCAGTCAGCGACTCACATACACCGGGGAGCTGTTTTTT.